This entry lists 18 T cell receptor beta chains sequenced from one sample in a study of graft-versus-host responses after intestinal transplantation. Repertoires were generated with immunoSEQ multiplex PCR, while TCRdb's copy carries only in-frame clones and drops some. The sample lists 89,000 or so clones, about four fifths seen once, with 0.65% to 0.95% in the top ten. What these receptors recognize is not known. The sequences come from unstimulated CD4+ T cells sorted from spleen or lymph node cells, collected before intestinal transplant. All receptors derive from a human donor who received an intestinal transplant.

This chain joins TRBV15 and TRBJ1-5, with no clear D. The CDR3 consists of 15 residues. The ends were cut back, 5 bases at V and 0 bases at J, with 11 bases in the middle. In germline, CDR1 is LNHNV, CDR2 YYDKDF (reference sequence). The CDR3 is CATSVGPYSNQPQHF. The CDR3 DNA is TGTGCCACCAGCGTGGGCCCATATAGCAATCAGCCCCAGCATTTT.

V and J are TRBV9 and TRBJ2-1; TRBD2 matches at 7 bases. Germline lookup yields CDR1 SGDLS and CDR2 YYNGEE. V trimming: 0 bases; J trimming: 10 bases; junction bases outside the gene matches: 7. CDR3 length equals 14 residues. The CDR3 spells CASSVERLAAEQFF. In nucleotides, the CDR3 is TGTGCCAGCAGCGTAGAGCGCCTAGCGGCCGAGCAGTTCTTC.

The chain carries TRBV28 and TRBJ1-5, with 8 nucleotides matching TRBD1. The CDR3 covers 16 residues. The germline CDR1 and CDR2 sequences are MDHEN and SYDVKM. V was clipped by 4 bases and J by 1 base; unmatched bases: 6. The CDR3: CASSYQGARSNQPQHF. CDR3 nucleotide sequence: TGTGCCAGCAGTTACCAGGGGGCGCGAAGCAATCAGCCCCAGCATTTT.

The chain combines TRBV7-9 with TRBJ2-7, with TRBD1 identical over 8 bases. Germline V gene sequence: CDR1 SEHNR, CDR2 FQNEAQ (reference sequence). The CDR3 has 15 amino acids. The trim removed 6 bases at V and 5 bases at J, leaving 12 bases unmatched. The CDR3 reads CASRNTDRVVDEQYF. DNA for the CDR3: TGTGCCAGCAGAAACACGGACAGGGTAGTTGACGAGCAGTACTTC.

The rearrangement links TRBV5-4 to TRBJ2-7; maybe TRBD1 (6 bases). V gave up 3 bases and J gave up 0 bases, with 13 bases separating them. Germline V CDR1 and CDR2: SGHNT, YYREEE (reference sequence). The CDR3 is 15 residues long. The CDR3 sequence: CASSSLGQSSYEQYF. The CDR3 nucleotides are TGTGCCAGCAGCTCGCTCGGACAGTCCTCCTACGAGCAGTACTTC.

The rearrangement uses TRBV5-1 and TRBJ2-3, with TRBD2 matching over 9 bases. Looked up from germline, CDR1 is SGHRS and CDR2 is YFSETQ. Trimming cost V 4 bases and J 1 base; bases outside gene matches: 4. CDR3 length equals 15 residues. CDR3 coding DNA: TGCGCCAGCAGCCCGTGGACTAGCGGCACAGATACGCAGTATTTT. The encoded protein is CASSPWTSGTDTQYF.

This clone has a single count. The CDR3 sequence is CASSERGGSEQYF. CDR3 in DNA: TGTGCCAGCAGCGAGAGAGGGGGCAGCGAGCAGTACTTC. The chain couples TRBV9 to TRBJ2-7; TRBD1 matches at 7 bases. Trimming took 3 bases from V and 6 from J; bases not matched to a gene: 6. CDR1 is SGDLS, CDR2 YYNGEE, per germline. This CDR3 has 13 residues.

The rearrangement uses TRBV5-4 and TRBJ2-1, with 9 bases lining up with TRBD1. The trim removed 3 bases at V and 1 base at J, leaving 2 bases unmatched. The CDR3 spans 15 residues. Germline CDR1 SGHNT, CDR2 YYREEE (reference sequence). In DNA, the CDR3 is TGTGCCAGCAGCTACGGGACAGGGTCCTACAATGAGCAGTTCTTC. Translated: CASSYGTGSYNEQFF.

In its sample, this clone was seen a few times. This sequence joins TRBV2 and TRBJ1-5; D ambiguous. CDR3 length: 13 amino acids. Trimming left V 4 bases short and J 5 bases short, with 9 bases between. Germline V gene sequence: CDR1 SNHLY, CDR2 FYNNEI. The CDR3 sequence is CASSAGFYQPQHF. The CDR3 nucleotides are TGTGCCAGCAGTGCAGGTTTCTATCAGCCCCAGCATTTT.

The chain combines TRBV23-1 with TRBJ2-5; 9 nucleotides line up with TRBD1. TRBV23-1 is assigned to the ORF class and has an uncertain function. The CDR3 contains 13 residues. With 4 bases clipped from V and 5 bases from J, the junction kept 2 bases outside the gene matches. Written as DNA, the CDR3 is TGCGCCAGCAGTCTCGGACAGGGGGAGACCCAGTACTTC. Translation gives CASSLGQGETQYF.

The chain joins TRBV5-4 to TRBJ2-1; 14 nucleotides line up with TRBD2. V shed 4 bases, J shed 5 bases, and the junction held 2 bases outside the gene matches. Germline V lookup: CDR1 SGHNT, CDR2 YYREEE (reference sequence). The CDR3 is made up of 15 amino acids. CDR3 region: CASSQGLAGDNEQFF. CDR3 coding DNA: TGTGCCAGCAGCCAGGGACTAGCGGGAGACAATGAGCAGTTCTTC.

This chain connects TRBV7-9 to TRBJ1-1; D might be TRBD1 (5 bases). The germline V and J ends were trimmed by 5 bases and 3 bases, with 19 bases remaining between them. This CDR3 has 16 residues. Germline values: CDR1 SEHNR, CDR2 FQNEAQ (reference sequence). CDR3 in DNA: TGTGCCAGCAGCACTAGGAGGGGCGCTAGGGACACTGAAGCTTTCTTT. This gives the protein CASSTRRGARDTEAFF.

This chain connects TRBV2 to TRBJ1-1; D gene uncertain. The CDR3 runs 14 residues. Germline CDR1 is SNHLY and CDR2 is FYNNEI. V lost 5 bases, J lost 5 bases, and 15 bases lay in between. CDR3 amino acids: CASSSRRVRTEAFF. CDR3 sequence (DNA): TGTGCCAGCAGTTCGAGGCGCGTGAGAACTGAAGCTTTCTTT.

The chain uses TRBV28 and TRBJ2-2, with a weak D call TRBD1 (5 bases). V was trimmed by 4 bases and J by 3 bases, leaving 15 bases between them. The CDR3 runs to 16 residues. Germline loops: CDR1 MDHEN, CDR2 SYDVKM. CDR3 region: CASSSETVSDTGELFF. CDR3 in DNA: TGTGCCAGCAGTTCCGAGACAGTTTCGGACACCGGGGAGCTGTTTTTT.

The chain has TRBV5-4 and TRBJ2-5; no clear D gene. Germline V gene data show CDR1 as SGHNT and CDR2 as YYREEE (reference sequence). Trimming shortened V by 1 base and J by 4 bases, and 8 bases separated the two germline ends. This CDR3 has 13 residues. CDR3 amino acids: CASSLSGAETQYF. The CDR3 bases are TGTGCCAGCAGCTTGTCTGGAGCAGAGACCCAGTACTTC.

The sample holds a few counts of this clone. CDR3: CASSESQGAISQYF. The CDR3 nucleotides read TGTGCCAGCAGTGAATCGCAGGGGGCTATATCCCAGTACTTC. The rearrangement links TRBV2 to TRBJ2-5; 8 bases line up with TRBD1. The V gene's germline CDR1 is SNHLY and CDR2 FYNNEI. CDR3 length: 14 residues. J gave up 9 bases and V 2 bases, and 8 bases lay outside the gene matches.

This rearrangement joins TRBV5-1 to TRBJ1-2; unclear D gene. The CDR3 runs 17 residues. CDR1 and CDR2 from the germline V gene are SGHRS and YFSETQ. The chain's CDR3 is CATHPGLLATEGYGYTF. The DNA for the CDR3 is TGCGCTACACACCCAGGCCTCCTTGCTACTGAGGGCTATGGCTACACCTTC.

The rearrangement joins TRBV5-4 to TRBJ2-3, with 10 bases lining up with TRBD2. V dropped 5 bases and J dropped 1; count of bases not matched to a gene: 1. The CDR3 runs 14 residues. Germline V gives CDR1 SGHNT, CDR2 YYREEE (reference sequence). CDR3 DNA sequence: TGTGCCAGCAGTACTAGCGGGGGCACAGATACGCAGTATTTT. As protein: CASSTSGGTDTQYF. Supplemented by reference TRBV5-4 and TRBJ2-3, the full variable domain reads ETGVTQSPTHLIKTRGQQVTLRCSSQSGHNTVSWYQQALGQGPQFIFQYYREEENGRGNFPPRFSGLQFPNYSSELNVNALELDDSALYLCASSTSGGTDTQYFGPGTRLTVL.